This T cell receptor beta chain originates from a study of T cell responses to AZD1222 COVID-19 vaccine. V shed 5 bases and J 6 bases; nucleotides not matched to a gene: 7. This CDR3 is 14 amino acids long. Germline V CDR1 and CDR2: SGHVS, FQNEAQ. Sequencing used immunoSEQ multiplex PCR; TCRdb keeps in-frame clones, though not all of them. The sample lists about 120,000 clones; about 83% were seen once. Study-level points and caveats: In a largely white British group with more females than males, clonal diversity was possibly underestimated. AZD1222 recipients seropositive at baseline numbered only 5 to 7. CD4 TCRs covered the whole spike, strongest at regions 160-218 and 743-854.

As regards this clone: Its target is unknown.

The clonotype originates from an adult in good health. The rearrangement uses TRBV7-8 and TRBJ2-7; 10 nucleotides match TRBD1. The sample in question was peripheral blood, obtained on day 0 of AZD1222 vaccination. The CDR3 reads CASSLGQGFSEQYF. The CDR3 DNA is TGTGCCAGCAGCCTGGGACAGGGGTTTTCCGAGCAGTACTTC.